A single sample gave rise to the 17 T cell receptor beta chains below, sequenced in a study of blood T cell repertoires in COVID-19. Method: immunoSEQ multiplex PCR; TCRdb's copy keeps in-frame clones and lacks some. The profile shows approximately 230,000 clones, about 90% of them singletons. The material sequenced was peripheral blood. The receptors derive from a man aged 18 to 35 with active or convalescent COVID-19.

The chain employs TRBV5-1 and TRBJ2-3, with a possible D match to TRBD1 (6 bases). V dropped 0 bases and J dropped 8 bases, with 10 bases sitting between them. Germline V gene lookup returns CDR1 SGHRS and CDR2 YFSETQ. The CDR3 has 13 residues. The DNA for the CDR3 is TGCGCCAGCAGCTTGGAACAGGGCGGTACGCAGTATTTT. Its translation is CASSLEQGGTQYF.

This clone was observed once. The genes are TRBV5-1 and TRBJ2-7, with 11 bases that match TRBD2. The CDR3 consists of 15 residues. The V and J ends lost 4 bases and 6 bases, in that order; junction bases with no gene match: 9. Per the germline V gene, CDR1 is SGHRS and CDR2 is YFSETQ. The CDR3 region is CASSITSGSRVEQYF. The CDR3 nucleotides are TGCGCCAGCAGCATTACTAGCGGGAGTCGGGTCGAGCAGTACTTC. Full variable domain (missing parts from reference TRBV5-1 and TRBJ2-7): KAGVTQTPRYLIKTRGQQVTLSCSPISGHRSVSWYQQTPGQGLQFLFEYFSETQRNKGNFPGRFSGRQFSNSRSEMNVSTLELGDSALYLCASSITSGSRVEQYFGPGTRLTVT.

The chain links TRBV19 to TRBJ2-3; no clear D gene. V lost 3 bases and J lost 6, with 16 bases in between. Germline V gives CDR1 LNHDA, CDR2 SQIVND (reference sequence). This CDR3 is 15 amino acids long. The CDR3: CASSMGFRSGDTQYF. In nucleotides, the CDR3 is TGTGCCAGTAGTATGGGTTTTAGGTCAGGCGATACGCAGTATTTT.

The V call is TRBV3-1 (or the pseudogene TRBV3-2), the J call TRBJ2-2; maybe TRBD2 (5 bases). V shed 6 bases and J shed 10 bases, with 9 bases lying between them. Germline CDR1 reads LGHDT; CDR2 reads YNNKEL (reference sequence). The CDR3 is 11 amino acids. CDR3 residues: CASRTGKELFF. The CDR3 DNA is TGTGCCAGCAGGACGGGAAAGGAGCTGTTTTTT.

The V gene is TRBV5-6, the J gene TRBJ1-5; D uncertain. The length of the CDR3 is 15 residues. The germline gives CDR1 SGHDT, CDR2 YYEEEE. With 0 bases removed from V and 5 bases from J, the gap between germline ends came to 12 bases. The CDR3: CASSLGGRIYQPQHF. CDR3 in DNA: TGTGCCAGCAGCTTGGGTGGGAGGATCTATCAGCCCCAGCATTTT.

The chain couples TRBV6-2 or TRBV6-3 to TRBJ2-3; 11 bases fit TRBD2. The CDR3 runs to 16 residues. Looked up from germline, CDR1 is MNHEY and CDR2 is SVGEGT. V lost 2 bases to trimming and J lost 5 bases; unmatched junction nucleotides: 6. Here the CDR3 DNA reads TGTGCCAGCAGTTACGTACTAGCGGGAGTGGAAGATACGCAGTATTTT. Protein: CASSYVLAGVEDTQYF.

V gene TRBV16 combines with J gene TRBJ2-2, with 7 bases identical to TRBD2. The V gene's germline CDR1 is KGHSY and CDR2 FQNENV. The CDR3 sequence is 13 residues long. V lost 3 bases, J lost 7 bases, and 2 bases stayed unmatched. The CDR3 loop reads CASSQASGGELFF. CDR3 coding DNA: TGTGCCAGCAGCCAGGCTAGCGGCGGGGAGCTGTTTTTT.

The rearrangement uses TRBV5-1 and TRBJ1-1, with TRBD1 matching 7 bases. CDR3 length: 16 amino acids. J lost 5 bases, V lost 3 bases, and 13 bases had no gene match. The germline V gene encodes CDR1 SGHRS and CDR2 YFSETQ. The CDR3 is CASSSYRQGSRTEAFF. CDR3 bases: TGCGCCAGCAGCTCCTATAGACAGGGTTCGAGGACTGAAGCTTTCTTT.

This chain links TRBV5-5 with TRBJ1-1; the match to TRBD1 covers 7 bases. Germline V gives CDR1 SGHKS, CDR2 YYEKEE (reference sequence). This CDR3 has 15 amino acids. The ends lost 4 bases at V and 5 bases at J; junction bases unmatched: 11. CDR3 region: CASSLEQGPWTEAFF. CDR3 sequence (DNA): TGTGCCAGCAGCCTGGAACAGGGGCCGTGGACTGAAGCTTTCTTT.

This chain uses TRBV28 with TRBJ2-1; the D gene is possibly TRBD2 (6 bases). This CDR3 contains 16 residues. Trimming took 3 bases from V and 0 from J, leaving 12 bases between them. Germline-derived CDR1 and CDR2 are MDHEN and SYDVKM. CDR3 nucleotide sequence: TGTGCCAGCAGTTTTATCGGGGGAAGCTCCTACAATGAGCAGTTCTTC. It translates to CASSFIGGSSYNEQFF.

The gene calls are TRBV9 and TRBJ2-1, with 7 bases that match TRBD1. In germline, CDR1 is SGDLS, CDR2 YYNGEE. Germline trimming cut 4 bases from V and 7 bases from J; bases unmatched to any gene: 11. This CDR3 has 15 amino acids. CDR3 bases: TGTGCCAGCAGCACAGTTGACAGGGTCGGAAATGAGCAGTTCTTC. Its protein product is CASSTVDRVGNEQFF.

V usage is TRBV6-5 and J usage is TRBJ1-3; a weak D match, TRBD1 (6 bases). The CDR3 consists of 15 residues. Trimming shortened V by 7 bases and J by 0 bases, and 13 bases separated the two germline ends. Germline V CDR1 and CDR2: MNHEY, SVGAGI. CDR3 nucleotide sequence: TGTGCCAGCACCACGGGACACCTCTCTGGAAACACCATATATTTT. This encodes CASTTGHLSGNTIYF.

The gene calls are TRBV19 and TRBJ1-5; 7 bases match TRBD1. V trimming: 7 bases; J trimming: 3 bases; junction bases outside the gene matches: 3. CDR1 and CDR2 (germline): LNHDA, SQIVND (reference sequence). This CDR3 has 13 residues. This chain's CDR3 is CASTGQLNQPQHF. CDR3 DNA: TGTGCCAGTACGGGACAGCTCAATCAGCCCCAGCATTTT.

Only a few counts were recorded for this clone. The chain joins TRBV6-5 to TRBJ2-2; possibly TRBD2 for D (6 bases). V lost 0 bases to trimming and J lost 4 bases, with 12 bases between them. The CDR3 contains 16 residues. Germline CDR1 is MNHEY and CDR2 is SVGAGI. CDR3 DNA: TGTGCCAGCAGTTACTCTAACGGGGGACCCACCGGGGAGCTGTTTTTT. Translating it yields CASSYSNGGPTGELFF.

The CDR3 loop is CASSIFKGSATNEKLFF. As DNA, the CDR3 is TGTGCCAGTAGTATATTTAAAGGGAGCGCAACTAATGAAAAACTGTTTTTT. V and J are TRBV19 and TRBJ1-4; D is undetermined. This CDR3 is built from 17 residues. Germline-derived CDR1 and CDR2 are LNHDA and SQIVND (reference sequence). V was trimmed by 2 bases and J by 0 bases, leaving 13 bases between them.

The J gene is TRBJ1-1, the V gene TRBV11-2; D gene unclear. The CDR3 has 15 amino acids. Trimming took off 6 bases at V and 1 base at J, with 15 bases between the two ends. Per the germline V gene, CDR1 is SGHAT and CDR2 is FQNNGV. The CDR3 bases are TGTGCCAGCAGTGCGAGGGAGTGGGGGAACACTGAAGCTTTCTTT. Translation gives CASSAREWGNTEAFF.

V gene TRBV5-1 combines with J gene TRBJ1-2; 9 bases match TRBD1. The germline V gene has CDR1 SGHRS and CDR2 YFSETQ. J gave up 7 bases and V 4 bases, and 8 bases lay outside the gene matches. The length of the CDR3 is 14 residues. The CDR3, as DNA: TGCGCCAGCAGCACGGGACAGGGTGATCTTGGCTACACCTTC. It encodes CASSTGQGDLGYTF.